This T cell receptor beta chain was observed in a study of T-cell reconstitution after alpha-beta-depleted transplantation in children. Overall study findings and caveats: A year had passed since transplant, and T-cell counts and diversity by then came mostly from newly produced T cells. Roughly two months post-transplant, alpha-beta T cells reportedly originated from several hundred graft clones that had expanded. Some patients showed high day-60 TCRbeta diversity, which derived from surviving recipient T cells and thymic progenitors.

Germline V lookup: CDR1 DFQATT, CDR2 SNEGSKA (reference sequence). The V and J ends lost 4 bases and 0 bases, in that order; junction bases with no gene match: 5. The CDR3 length is 14 residues. Preparation of the TCRbeta library used unique molecular identifiers. TCRdb ran MiXCR on the PCR reads and lists one entry per CDR3 protein. This table has approximately 300,000 distinct CDR3 sequences, roughly 12% appearing once. The sample holds many counts of this clonotype. Its target is not known. The sample was peripheral blood, taken 180 days after TCRalphabeta/CD19-depleted stem cell transplant. This sequence originates from a male patient aged 2-9 years who had a stem cell transplant for chronic granulomatous disease, so the T cells may come from the graft donor. The chain carries TRBV20-1 and TRBJ2-7; the match to TRBD1 covers 8 bases. CDR3 amino acids: CSAKGQGHSYEQYF. CDR3 nucleotides: TGCAGTGCTAAAGGACAGGGACACTCCTACGAGCAGTACTTC.